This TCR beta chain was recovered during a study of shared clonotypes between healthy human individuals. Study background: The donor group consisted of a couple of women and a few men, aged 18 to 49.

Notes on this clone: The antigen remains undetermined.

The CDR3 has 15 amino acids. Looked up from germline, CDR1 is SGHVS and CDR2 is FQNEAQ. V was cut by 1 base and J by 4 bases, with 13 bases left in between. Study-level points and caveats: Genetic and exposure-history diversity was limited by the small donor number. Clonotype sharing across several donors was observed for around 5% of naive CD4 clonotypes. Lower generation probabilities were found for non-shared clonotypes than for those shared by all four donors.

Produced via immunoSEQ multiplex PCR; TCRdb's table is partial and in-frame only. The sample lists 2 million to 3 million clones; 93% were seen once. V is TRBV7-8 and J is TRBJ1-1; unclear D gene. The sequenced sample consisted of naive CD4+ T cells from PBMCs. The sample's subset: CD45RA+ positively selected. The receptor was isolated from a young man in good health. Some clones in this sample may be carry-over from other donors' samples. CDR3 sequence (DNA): TGTGCCAGCAGCTTAGTGGCCACGAGAACCACTGAAGCTTTCTTT. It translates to CASSLVATRTTEAFF. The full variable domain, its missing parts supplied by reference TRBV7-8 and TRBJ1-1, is GAGVSQSPRYKVAKRGQDVALRCDPISGHVSLFWYQQALGQGPEFLTYFQNEAQLDKSGLPSDRFFAERPEGSVSTLKIQRTQQEDSAVYLCASSLVATRTTEAFFGQGTRLTVV.